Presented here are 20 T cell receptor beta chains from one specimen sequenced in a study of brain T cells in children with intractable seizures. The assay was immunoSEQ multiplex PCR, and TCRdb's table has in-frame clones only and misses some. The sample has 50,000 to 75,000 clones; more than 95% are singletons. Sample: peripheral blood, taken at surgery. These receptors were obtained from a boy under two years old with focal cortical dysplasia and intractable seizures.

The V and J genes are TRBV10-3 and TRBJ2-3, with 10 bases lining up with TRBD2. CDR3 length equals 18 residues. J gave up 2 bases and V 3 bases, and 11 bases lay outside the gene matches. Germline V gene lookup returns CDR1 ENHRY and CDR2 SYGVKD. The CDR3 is CAISDSASGRVFTDTQYF. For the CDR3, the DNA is TGTGCCATCAGTGATTCGGCTAGCGGGAGAGTTTTCACAGATACGCAGTATTTT.

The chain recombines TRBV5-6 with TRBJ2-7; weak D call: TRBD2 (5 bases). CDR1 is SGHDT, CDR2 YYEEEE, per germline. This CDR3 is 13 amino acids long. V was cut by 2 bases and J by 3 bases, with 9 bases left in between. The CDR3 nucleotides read TGTGCCAGCAGCTTCGTCGGGGACTACGAGCAGTACTTC. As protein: CASSFVGDYEQYF. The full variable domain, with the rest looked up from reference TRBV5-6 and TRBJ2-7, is DAGVTQSPTHLIKTRGQQVTLRCSPKSGHDTVSWYQQALGQGPQFIFQYYEEEERQRGNFPDRFSGHQFPNYSSELNVNALLLGDSALYLCASSFVGDYEQYFGPGTRLTVT.

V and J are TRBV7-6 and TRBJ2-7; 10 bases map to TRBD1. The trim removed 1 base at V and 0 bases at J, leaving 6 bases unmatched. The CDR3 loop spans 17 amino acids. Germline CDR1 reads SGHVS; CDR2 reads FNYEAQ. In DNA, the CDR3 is TGTGCCAGCAGCTTAGAGACAGGGGGCGGGAGCTCCTACGAGCAGTACTTC. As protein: CASSLETGGGSSYEQYF.

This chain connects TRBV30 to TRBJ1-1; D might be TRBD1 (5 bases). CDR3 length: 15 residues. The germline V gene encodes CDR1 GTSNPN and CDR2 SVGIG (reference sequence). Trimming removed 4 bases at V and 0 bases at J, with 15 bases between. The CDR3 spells CAWTLSGIMNTEAFF. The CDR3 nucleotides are TGTGCCTGGACCCTTTCAGGGATCATGAACACTGAAGCTTTCTTT.

The CDR3, as DNA: TGTGCCAGCAGTGAAGGGGACAGCTATGGCTACACCTTC. Residues: CASSEGDSYGYTF. The J gene is TRBJ1-2, the V gene TRBV6-1; TRBD1 matches 7 bases. CDR3 size: 13 residues. Trimming cost V 1 base and J 4 bases; bases outside gene matches: 0. The germline CDR1 and CDR2 sequences are MNHNS and SASEGT.

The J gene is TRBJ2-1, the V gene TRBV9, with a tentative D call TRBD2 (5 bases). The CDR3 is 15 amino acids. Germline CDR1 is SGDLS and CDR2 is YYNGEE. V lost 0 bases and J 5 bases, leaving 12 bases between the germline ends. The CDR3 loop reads CASSVGGGSNNEQFF. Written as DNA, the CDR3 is TGTGCCAGCAGCGTAGGAGGCGGGTCCAACAATGAGCAGTTCTTC.

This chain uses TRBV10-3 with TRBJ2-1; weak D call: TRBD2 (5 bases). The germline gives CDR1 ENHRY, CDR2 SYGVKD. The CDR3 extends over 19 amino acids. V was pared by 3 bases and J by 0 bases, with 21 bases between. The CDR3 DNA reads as TGTGCCATCAGTGATTCGGGGAGTCAAGCTACCAGCTCCTACAATGAGCAGTTCTTC. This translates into CAISDSGSQATSSYNEQFF.

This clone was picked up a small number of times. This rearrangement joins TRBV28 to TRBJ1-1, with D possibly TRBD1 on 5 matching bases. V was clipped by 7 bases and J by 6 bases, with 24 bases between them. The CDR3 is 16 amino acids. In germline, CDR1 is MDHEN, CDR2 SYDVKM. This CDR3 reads CASNSLNWGVYAEAFF. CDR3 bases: TGTGCCAGCAATTCATTAAATTGGGGGGTCTACGCTGAAGCTTTCTTT. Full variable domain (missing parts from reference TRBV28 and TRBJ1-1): DVKVTQSSRYLVKRTGEKVFLECVQDMDHENMFWYRQDPGLGLRLIYFSYDVKMKEKGDIPEGYSVSREKKERFSLILESASTNQTSMYLCASNSLNWGVYAEAFFGQGTRLTVV.

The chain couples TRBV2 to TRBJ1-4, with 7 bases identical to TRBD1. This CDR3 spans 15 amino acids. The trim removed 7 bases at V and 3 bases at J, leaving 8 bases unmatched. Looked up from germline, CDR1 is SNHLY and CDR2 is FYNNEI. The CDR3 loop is CASIVGGAANEKLFF. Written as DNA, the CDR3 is TGTGCCAGCATCGTAGGGGGCGCAGCTAATGAAAAACTGTTTTTT.

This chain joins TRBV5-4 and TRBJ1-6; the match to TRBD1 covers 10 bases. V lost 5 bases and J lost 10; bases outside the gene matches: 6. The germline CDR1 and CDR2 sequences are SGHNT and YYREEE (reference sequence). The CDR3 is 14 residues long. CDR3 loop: CASRKGTGDSPLHF. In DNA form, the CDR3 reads TGTGCCAGCAGAAAAGGGACAGGGGACTCACCCCTCCACTTT.

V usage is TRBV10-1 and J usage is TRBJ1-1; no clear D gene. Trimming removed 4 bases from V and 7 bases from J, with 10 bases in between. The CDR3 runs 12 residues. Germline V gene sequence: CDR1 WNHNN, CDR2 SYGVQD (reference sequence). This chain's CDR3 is CASSVVGNEAFF. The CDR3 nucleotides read TGCGCCAGCAGTGTAGTCGGTAATGAAGCTTTCTTT.

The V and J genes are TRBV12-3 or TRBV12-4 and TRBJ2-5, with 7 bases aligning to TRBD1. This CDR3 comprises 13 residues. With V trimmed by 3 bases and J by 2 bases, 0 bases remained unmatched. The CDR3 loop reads CASSLDRQETQYF. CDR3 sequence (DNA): TGTGCCAGCAGTTTGGACAGGCAAGAGACCCAGTACTTC.

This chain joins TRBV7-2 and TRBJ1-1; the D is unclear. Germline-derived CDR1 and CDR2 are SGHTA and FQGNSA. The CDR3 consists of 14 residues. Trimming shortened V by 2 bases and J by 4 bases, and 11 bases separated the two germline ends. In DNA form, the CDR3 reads TGTGCCAGCAGCTTAACCGGGTTAGGCACTGAAGCTTTCTTT. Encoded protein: CASSLTGLGTEAFF. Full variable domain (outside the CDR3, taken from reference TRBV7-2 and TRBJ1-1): GAGVSQSPSNKVTEKGKDVELRCDPISGHTALYWYRQSLGQGLEFLIYFQGNSAPDKSGLPSDRFSAERTGGSVSTLTIQRTQQEDSAVYLCASSLTGLGTEAFFGQGTRLTVV.

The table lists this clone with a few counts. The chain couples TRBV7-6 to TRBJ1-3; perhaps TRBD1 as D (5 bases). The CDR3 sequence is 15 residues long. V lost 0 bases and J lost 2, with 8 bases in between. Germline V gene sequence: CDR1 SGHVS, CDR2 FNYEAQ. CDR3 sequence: CASSLAGHPGNTIYF. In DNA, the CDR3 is TGTGCCAGCAGCTTAGCGGGGCATCCTGGAAACACCATATATTTT.

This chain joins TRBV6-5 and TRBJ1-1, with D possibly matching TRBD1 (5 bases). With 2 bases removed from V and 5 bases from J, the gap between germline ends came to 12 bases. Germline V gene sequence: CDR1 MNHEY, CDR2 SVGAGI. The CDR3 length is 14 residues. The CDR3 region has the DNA TGTGCCAGCAGTTACCCCGGGGGGGGGACTGAAGCTTTCTTT. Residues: CASSYPGGGTEAFF.

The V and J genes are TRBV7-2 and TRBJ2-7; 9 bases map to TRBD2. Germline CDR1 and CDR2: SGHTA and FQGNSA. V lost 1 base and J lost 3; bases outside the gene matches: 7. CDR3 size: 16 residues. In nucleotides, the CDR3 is TGTGCCAGCAGCTTAGAAAGCGCTAGCGGGGTCTACGAGCAGTACTTC. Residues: CASSLESASGVYEQYF.

CDR3: CASSYTGFDTDTQYF. The DNA of the CDR3 is TGTGCCAGCAGTTATACAGGTTTTGACACAGATACGCAGTATTTT. V is TRBV6-5 and J is TRBJ2-3; D may be TRBD1 (5 bases). V lost 3 bases, J lost 2 bases, and 12 bases lay in between. CDR1 and CDR2 (germline): MNHEY, SVGAGI. CDR3 length: 15 amino acids.

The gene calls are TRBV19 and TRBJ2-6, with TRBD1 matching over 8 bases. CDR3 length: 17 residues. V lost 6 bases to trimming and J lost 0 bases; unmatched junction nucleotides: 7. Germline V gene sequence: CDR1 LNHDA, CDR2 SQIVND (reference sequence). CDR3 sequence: CASSRQGTFSGANVLTF. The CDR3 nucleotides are TGTGCCAGTAGCCGACAGGGGACCTTCTCTGGGGCCAACGTCCTGACTTTC.

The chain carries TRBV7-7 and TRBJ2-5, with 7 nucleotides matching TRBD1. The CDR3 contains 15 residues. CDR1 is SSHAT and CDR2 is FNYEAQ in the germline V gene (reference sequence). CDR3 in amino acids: CASTPQGTVQETQYF. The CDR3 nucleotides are TGTGCTTCTACGCCCCAGGGGACAGTCCAAGAGACCCAGTACTTC.

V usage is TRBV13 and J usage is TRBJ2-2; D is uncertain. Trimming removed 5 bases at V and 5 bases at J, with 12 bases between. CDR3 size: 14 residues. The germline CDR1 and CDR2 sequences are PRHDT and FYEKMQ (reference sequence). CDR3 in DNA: TGTGCCAGCAGCGCTAGTCATAGGACCGGGGAGCTGTTTTTT. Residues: CASSASHRTGELFF. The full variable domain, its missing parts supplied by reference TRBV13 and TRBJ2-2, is AAGVIQSPRHLIKEKRETATLKCYPIPRHDTVYWYQQGPGQDPQFLISFYEKMQSDKGSIPDRFSAQQFSDYHSELNMSSLELGDSALYFCASSASHRTGELFFGEGSRLTVL.